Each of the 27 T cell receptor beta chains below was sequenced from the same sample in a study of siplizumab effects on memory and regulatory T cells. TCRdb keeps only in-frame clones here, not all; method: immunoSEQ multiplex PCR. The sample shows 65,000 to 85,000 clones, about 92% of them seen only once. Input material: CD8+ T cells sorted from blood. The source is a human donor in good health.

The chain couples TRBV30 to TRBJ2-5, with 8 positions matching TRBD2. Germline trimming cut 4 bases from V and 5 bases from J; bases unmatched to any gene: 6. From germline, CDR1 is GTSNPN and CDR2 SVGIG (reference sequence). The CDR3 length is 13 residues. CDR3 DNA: TGTGCCTGGACCTCGACGGGGGGGGAGACCCAGTACTTC. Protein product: CAWTSTGGETQYF.

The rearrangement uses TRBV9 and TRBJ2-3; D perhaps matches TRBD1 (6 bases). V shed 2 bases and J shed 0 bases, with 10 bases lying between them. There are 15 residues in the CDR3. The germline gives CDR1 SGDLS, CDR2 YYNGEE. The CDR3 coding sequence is TGTGCCAGCAGCGTTGACAGGACCAGCACAGATACGCAGTATTTT. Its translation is CASSVDRTSTDTQYF.

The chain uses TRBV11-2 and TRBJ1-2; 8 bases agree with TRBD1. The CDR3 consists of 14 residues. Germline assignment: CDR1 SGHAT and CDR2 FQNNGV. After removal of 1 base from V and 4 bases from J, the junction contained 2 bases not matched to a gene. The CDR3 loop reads CASSLGTGSYGYTF. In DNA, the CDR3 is TGTGCCAGCAGCTTAGGGACAGGGAGCTATGGCTACACCTTC.

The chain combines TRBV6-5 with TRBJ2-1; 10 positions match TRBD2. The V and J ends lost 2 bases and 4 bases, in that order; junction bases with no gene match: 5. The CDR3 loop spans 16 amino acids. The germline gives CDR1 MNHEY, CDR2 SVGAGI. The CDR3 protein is CASSYPTSGPYNEQFF. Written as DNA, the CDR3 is TGTGCCAGCAGTTACCCGACTAGCGGGCCGTACAATGAGCAGTTCTTC.

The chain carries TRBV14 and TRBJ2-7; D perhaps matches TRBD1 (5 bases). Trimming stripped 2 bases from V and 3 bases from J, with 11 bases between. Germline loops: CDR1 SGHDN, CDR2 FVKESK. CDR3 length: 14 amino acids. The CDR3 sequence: CASSQFTGFYEQYF. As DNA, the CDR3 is TGTGCCAGCAGCCAATTTACAGGATTCTACGAGCAGTACTTC.

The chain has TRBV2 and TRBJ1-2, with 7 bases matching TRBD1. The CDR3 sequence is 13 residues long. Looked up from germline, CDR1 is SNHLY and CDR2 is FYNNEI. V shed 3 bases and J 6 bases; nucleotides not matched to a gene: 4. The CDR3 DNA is TGTGCCAGCAGTGATGAGGGGGCGGATGGCTACACCTTC. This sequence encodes CASSDEGADGYTF.

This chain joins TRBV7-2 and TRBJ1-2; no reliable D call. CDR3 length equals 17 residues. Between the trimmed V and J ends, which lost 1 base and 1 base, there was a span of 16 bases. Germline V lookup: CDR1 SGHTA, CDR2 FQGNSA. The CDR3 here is CASSLGSWQRLNYGYTF. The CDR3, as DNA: TGTGCCAGCAGCTTAGGATCGTGGCAGCGCCTTAACTATGGCTACACCTTC.

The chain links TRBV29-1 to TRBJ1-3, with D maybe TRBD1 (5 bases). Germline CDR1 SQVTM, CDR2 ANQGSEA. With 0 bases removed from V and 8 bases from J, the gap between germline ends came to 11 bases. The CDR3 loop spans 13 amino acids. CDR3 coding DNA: TGCAGCGTTGAAGACAGGGTTAAGGACACCATATATTTT. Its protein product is CSVEDRVKDTIYF.

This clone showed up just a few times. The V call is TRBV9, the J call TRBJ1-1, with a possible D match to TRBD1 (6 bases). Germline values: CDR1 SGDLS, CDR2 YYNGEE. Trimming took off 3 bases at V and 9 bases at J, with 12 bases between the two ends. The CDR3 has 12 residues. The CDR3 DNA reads TGTGCCAGCAGCGATCGGACAGATAAAGCTTTCTTT. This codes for CASSDRTDKAFF.

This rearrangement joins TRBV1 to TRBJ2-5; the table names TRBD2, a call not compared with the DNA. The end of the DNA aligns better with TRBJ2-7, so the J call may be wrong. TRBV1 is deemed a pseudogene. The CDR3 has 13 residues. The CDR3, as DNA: TGCACCAGCAGCTGCTGGGAGGTCCACGAGCAGTACTTC. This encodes CTSSCWEVHEQYF.

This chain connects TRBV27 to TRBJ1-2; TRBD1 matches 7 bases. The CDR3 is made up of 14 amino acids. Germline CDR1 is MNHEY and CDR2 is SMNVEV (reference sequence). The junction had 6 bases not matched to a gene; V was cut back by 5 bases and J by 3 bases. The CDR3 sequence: CASSTDREDYGYTF. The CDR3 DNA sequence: TGTGCCAGCAGTACCGACAGGGAGGACTATGGCTACACCTTC.

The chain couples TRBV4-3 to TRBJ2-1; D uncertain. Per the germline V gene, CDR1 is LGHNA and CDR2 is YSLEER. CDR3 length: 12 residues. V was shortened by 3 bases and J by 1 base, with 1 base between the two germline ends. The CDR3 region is CASSHSYNEQFF. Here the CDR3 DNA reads TGCGCCAGCAGCCATTCCTACAATGAGCAGTTCTTC.

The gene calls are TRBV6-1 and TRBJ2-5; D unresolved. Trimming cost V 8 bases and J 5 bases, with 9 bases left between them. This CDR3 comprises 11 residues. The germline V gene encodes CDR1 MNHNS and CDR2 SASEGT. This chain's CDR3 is CASEAFETQYF. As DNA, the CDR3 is TGTGCCAGCGAGGCGTTCGAGACCCAGTACTTC.

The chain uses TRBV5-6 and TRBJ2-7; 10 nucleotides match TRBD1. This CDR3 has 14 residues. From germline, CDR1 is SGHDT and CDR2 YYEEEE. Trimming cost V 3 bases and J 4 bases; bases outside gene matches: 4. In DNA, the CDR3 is TGTGCCAGCAGCTGGGGGACAGGGGCGTACGAGCAGTACTTC. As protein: CASSWGTGAYEQYF.

The CDR3 DNA follows: TGTGCCAGCAGCTTAGCGGAATATAGCAATCAGCCCCAGCATTTT. As protein: CASSLAEYSNQPQHF. This chain uses TRBV7-2 with TRBJ1-5; D is unclear. Trimming stripped 0 bases from V and 0 bases from J, with 6 bases between. From germline, CDR1 is SGHTA and CDR2 FQGNSA. This CDR3 region has 15 residues.

The CDR3 DNA sequence: TGTGCCAGCAGCCGGGGACAGGAACCTTTCAGCCAAGAGACCCAGTACTTC. Translation: CASSRGQEPFSQETQYF. This chain uses TRBV7-9 with TRBJ2-5; 8 positions match TRBD1. Unmatched junction bases numbered 12, after V lost 5 bases and J lost 1 base. This CDR3 has 17 residues. Germline assignment: CDR1 SEHNR and CDR2 FQNEAQ (reference sequence).

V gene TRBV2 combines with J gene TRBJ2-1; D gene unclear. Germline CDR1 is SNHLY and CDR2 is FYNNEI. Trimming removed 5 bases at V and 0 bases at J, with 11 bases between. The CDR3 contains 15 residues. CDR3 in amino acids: CASSYDKSSYNEQFF. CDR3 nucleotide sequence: TGTGCCAGCAGTTACGACAAGAGCTCCTACAATGAGCAGTTCTTC.

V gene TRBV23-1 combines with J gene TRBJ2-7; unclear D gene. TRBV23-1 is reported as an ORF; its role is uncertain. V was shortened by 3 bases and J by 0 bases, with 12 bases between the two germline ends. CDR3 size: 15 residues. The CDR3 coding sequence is TGCGCCAGCAGTCATGTCCAGGTCAGCTCCTACGAGCAGTACTTC. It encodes CASSHVQVSSYEQYF.

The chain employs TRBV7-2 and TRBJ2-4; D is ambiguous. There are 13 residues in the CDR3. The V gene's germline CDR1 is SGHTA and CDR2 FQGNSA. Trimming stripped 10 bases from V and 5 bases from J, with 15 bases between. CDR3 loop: CATQTSPENIQYF. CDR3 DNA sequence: TGTGCCACCCAGACATCCCCGGAAAACATTCAGTACTTC.

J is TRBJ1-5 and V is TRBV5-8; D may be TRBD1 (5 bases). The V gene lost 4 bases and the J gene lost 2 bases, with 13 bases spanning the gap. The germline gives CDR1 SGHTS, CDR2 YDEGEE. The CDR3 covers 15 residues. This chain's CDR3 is CASSQGLMGNQPQHF. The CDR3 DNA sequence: TGTGCCAGCAGCCAGGGTTTAATGGGCAATCAGCCCCAGCATTTT.

The chain's CDR3 is CTSSELAGQETQYF. Here the CDR3 DNA reads TGCACCAGCAGCGAACTAGCGGGGCAAGAGACCCAGTACTTC. The chain employs TRBV1 and TRBJ2-5; the table calls TRBD2, which could not be checked here. TRBV1 is an annotated pseudogene. This CDR3 region has 14 residues.

CDR3 DNA: TGCAGTGTCCGGGCCTCCTACGAGCAGTACTTC. It translates to CSVRASYEQYF. The chain links TRBV20-1 to TRBJ2-7; no reliable D call. Looked up from germline, CDR1 is DFQATT and CDR2 is SNEGSKA (reference sequence). V lost 7 bases and J 0 bases, leaving 7 bases between the germline ends. The CDR3 covers 11 residues.

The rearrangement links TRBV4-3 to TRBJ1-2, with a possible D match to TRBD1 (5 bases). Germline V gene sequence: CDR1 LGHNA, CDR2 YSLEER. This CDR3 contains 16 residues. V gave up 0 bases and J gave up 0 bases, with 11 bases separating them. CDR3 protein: CASSQDLGTSNYGYTF. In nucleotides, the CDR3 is TGCGCCAGCAGCCAAGACCTAGGGACTTCTAACTATGGCTACACCTTC.

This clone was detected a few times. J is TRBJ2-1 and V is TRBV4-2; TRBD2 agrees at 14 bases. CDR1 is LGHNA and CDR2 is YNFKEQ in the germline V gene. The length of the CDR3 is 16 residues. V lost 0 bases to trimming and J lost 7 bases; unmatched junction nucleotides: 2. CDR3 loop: CASSQETSGGANEQFF. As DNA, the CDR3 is TGTGCCAGCAGCCAAGAGACTAGCGGGGGGGCGAATGAGCAGTTCTTC.

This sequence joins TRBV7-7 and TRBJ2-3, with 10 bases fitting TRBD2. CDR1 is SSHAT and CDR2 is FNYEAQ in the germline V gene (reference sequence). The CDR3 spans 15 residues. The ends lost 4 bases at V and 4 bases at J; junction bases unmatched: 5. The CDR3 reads CASSSASGGPDTQYF. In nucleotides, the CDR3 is TGTGCCAGCAGCTCCGCTAGCGGGGGCCCAGATACGCAGTATTTT.

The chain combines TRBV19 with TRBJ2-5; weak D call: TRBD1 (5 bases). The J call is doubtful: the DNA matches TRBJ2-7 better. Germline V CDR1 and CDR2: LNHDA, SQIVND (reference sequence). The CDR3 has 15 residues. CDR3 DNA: TGTGCCAGTAGTATAGGTACAGGTTTTTCCTACGAGCAGTACTTC. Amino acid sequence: CASSIGTGFSYEQYF.

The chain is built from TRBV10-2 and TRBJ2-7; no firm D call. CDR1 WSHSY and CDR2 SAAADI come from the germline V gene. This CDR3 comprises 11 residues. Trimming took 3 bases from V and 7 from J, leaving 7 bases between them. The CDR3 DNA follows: TGCGCCAGCAGTGATCTGGAAGAGCAGTACTTC. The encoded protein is CASSDLEEQYF.